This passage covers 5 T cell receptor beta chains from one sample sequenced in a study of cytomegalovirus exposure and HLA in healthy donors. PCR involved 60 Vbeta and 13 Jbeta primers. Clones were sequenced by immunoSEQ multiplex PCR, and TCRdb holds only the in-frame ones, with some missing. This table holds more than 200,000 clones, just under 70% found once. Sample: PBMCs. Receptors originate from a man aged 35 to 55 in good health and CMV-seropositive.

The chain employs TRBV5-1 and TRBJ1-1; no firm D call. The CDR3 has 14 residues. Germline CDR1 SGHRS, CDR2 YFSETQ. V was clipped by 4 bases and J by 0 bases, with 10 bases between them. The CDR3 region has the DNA TGCGCCAGCAGCCAATCGACACTGAACACTGAAGCTTTCTTT. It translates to CASSQSTLNTEAFF.

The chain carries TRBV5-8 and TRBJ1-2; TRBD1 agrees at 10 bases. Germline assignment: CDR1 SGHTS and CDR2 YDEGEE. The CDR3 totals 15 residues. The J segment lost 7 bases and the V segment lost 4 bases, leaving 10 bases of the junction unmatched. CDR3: CASSPWDRGLGGYTF. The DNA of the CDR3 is TGTGCCAGCAGCCCGTGGGACAGGGGACTAGGTGGCTACACCTTC. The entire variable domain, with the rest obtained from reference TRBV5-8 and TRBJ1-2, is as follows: EAGVTQSPTHLIKTRGQQATLRCSPISGHTSVYWYQQALGLGLQFLLWYDEGEERNRGNFPPRFSGRQFPNYSSELNVNALELEDSALYLCASSPWDRGLGGYTFGSGTRLTVV.

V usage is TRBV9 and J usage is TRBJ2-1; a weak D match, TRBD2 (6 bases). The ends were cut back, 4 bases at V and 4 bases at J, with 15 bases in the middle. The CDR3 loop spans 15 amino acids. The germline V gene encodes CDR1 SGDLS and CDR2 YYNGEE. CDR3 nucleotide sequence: TGTGCCAGCAGCCCGGGGGACGGGCGTTACAATGAGCAGTTCTTC. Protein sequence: CASSPGDGRYNEQFF.

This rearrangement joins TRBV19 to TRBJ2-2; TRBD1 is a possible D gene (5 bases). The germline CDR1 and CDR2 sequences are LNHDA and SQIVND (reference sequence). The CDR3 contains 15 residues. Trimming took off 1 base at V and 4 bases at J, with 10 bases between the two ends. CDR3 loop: CASSIGQGSTGELFF. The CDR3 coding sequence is TGTGCCAGTAGTATAGGGCAGGGCAGCACCGGGGAGCTGTTTTTT.

The CDR3 protein is CASSPGVSVDTQYF. DNA of the CDR3: TGTGCCAGCAGCCCAGGGGTGTCGGTAGATACGCAGTATTTT. The rearrangement links TRBV7-3 to TRBJ2-3, with a possible D match to TRBD1 (6 bases). Germline V gene data show CDR1 as SGHTA and CDR2 as FQGTGA. The CDR3 extends over 14 amino acids. Deletions cut 5 bases from V and 5 bases from J, with 14 bases between.